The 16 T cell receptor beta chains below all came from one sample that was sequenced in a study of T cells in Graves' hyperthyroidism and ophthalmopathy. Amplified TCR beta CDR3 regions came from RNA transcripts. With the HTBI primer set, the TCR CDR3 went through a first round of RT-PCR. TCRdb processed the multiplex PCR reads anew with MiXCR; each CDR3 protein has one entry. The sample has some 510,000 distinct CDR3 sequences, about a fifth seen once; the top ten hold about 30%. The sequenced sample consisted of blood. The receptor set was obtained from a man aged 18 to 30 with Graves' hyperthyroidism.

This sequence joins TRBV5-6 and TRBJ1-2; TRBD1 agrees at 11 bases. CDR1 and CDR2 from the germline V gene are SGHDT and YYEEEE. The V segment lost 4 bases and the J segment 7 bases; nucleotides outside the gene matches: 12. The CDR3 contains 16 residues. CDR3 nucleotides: TGTGCCAGCAGCGCTCCCGGGACAGGGGGTGTTGGTGGCTACACCTTC. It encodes CASSAPGTGGVGGYTF.

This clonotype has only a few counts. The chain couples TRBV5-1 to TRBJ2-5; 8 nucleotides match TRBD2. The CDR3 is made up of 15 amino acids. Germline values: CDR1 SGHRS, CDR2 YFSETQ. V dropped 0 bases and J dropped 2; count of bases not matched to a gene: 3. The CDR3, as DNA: TGCGCCAGCAGCTTGGGGGCTAGCGGGCAAGAGACCCAGTACTTC. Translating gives CASSLGASGQETQYF.

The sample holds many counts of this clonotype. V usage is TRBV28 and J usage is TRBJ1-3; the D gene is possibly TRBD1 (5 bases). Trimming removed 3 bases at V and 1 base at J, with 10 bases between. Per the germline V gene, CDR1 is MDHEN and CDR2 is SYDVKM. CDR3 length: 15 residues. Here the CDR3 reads CASSFGAGSGNTIYF. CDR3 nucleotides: TGTGCCAGCAGTTTCGGGGCAGGGTCTGGAAACACCATATATTTT.

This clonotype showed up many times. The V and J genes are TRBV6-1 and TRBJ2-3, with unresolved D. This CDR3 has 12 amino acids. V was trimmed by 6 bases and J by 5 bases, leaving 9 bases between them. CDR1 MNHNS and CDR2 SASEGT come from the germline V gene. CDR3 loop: CASSSIGDTQYF. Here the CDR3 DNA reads TGTGCCAGCAGCTCAATAGGAGATACGCAGTATTTT.

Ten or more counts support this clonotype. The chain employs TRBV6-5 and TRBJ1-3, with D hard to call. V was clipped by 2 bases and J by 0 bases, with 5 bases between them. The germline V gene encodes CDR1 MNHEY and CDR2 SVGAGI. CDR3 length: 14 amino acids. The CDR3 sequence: CASSYSTSGNTIYF. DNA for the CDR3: TGTGCCAGCAGTTACAGCACCTCTGGAAACACCATATATTTT.

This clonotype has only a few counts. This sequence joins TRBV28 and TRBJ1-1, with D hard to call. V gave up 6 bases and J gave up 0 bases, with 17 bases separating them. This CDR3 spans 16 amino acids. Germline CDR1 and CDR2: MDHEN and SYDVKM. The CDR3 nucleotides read TGTGCCAGCAGCCCAGCACGGGGAAGGGTGAACACTGAAGCTTTCTTT. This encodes CASSPARGRVNTEAFF. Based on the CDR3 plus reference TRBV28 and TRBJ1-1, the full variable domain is DVKVTQSSRYLVKRTGEKVFLECVQDMDHENMFWYRQDPGLGLRLIYFSYDVKMKEKGDIPEGYSVSREKKERFSLILESASTNQTSMYLCASSPARGRVNTEAFFGQGTRLTVV.

CDR3 sequence (DNA): TGTGCTAGTGCCCAGGGACAGGGAACCTACGAGCAGTACTTC. This codes for CASAQGQGTYEQYF. The V gene is TRBV12-5, the J gene TRBJ2-7, with TRBD1 matching 9 bases. Germline loops: CDR1 LGHNT, CDR2 FRNRAP. The CDR3 has 14 amino acids. Trimming took 7 bases from V and 2 from J; bases not matched to a gene: 6.

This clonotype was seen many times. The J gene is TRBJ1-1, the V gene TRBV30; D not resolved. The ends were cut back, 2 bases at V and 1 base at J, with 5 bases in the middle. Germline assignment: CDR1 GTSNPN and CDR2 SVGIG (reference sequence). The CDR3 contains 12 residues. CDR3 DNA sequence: TGTGCCTGGAGTTACAGGAACACTGAAGCTTTCTTT. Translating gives CAWSYRNTEAFF. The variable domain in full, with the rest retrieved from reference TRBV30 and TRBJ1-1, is SQTIHQWPATLVQPVGSPLSLECTVEGTSNPNLYWYRQAAGRGLQLLFYSVGIGQISSEVPQNLSASRPQDRQFILSSKKLLLSDSGFYLCAWSYRNTEAFFGQGTRLTVV.

CDR3 in amino acids: CASNLELAGEAFSEQYF. As DNA, the CDR3 is TGTGCCAGCAACTTGGAACTAGCGGGAGAAGCGTTCTCCGAGCAGTACTTC. This chain uses TRBV6-1 with TRBJ2-7; TRBD2 aligns across 11 bases. The V and J ends lost 7 bases and 6 bases, in that order; junction bases with no gene match: 17. The CDR3 spans 17 residues. Germline V gene data show CDR1 as MNHNS and CDR2 as SASEGT.

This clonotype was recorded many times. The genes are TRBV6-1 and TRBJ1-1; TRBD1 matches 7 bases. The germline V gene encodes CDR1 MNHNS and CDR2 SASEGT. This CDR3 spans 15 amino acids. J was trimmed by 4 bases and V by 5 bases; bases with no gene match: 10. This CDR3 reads CASSMGQIPGTEAFF. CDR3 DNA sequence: TGTGCCAGCAGTATGGGACAGATTCCCGGCACTGAAGCTTTCTTT.

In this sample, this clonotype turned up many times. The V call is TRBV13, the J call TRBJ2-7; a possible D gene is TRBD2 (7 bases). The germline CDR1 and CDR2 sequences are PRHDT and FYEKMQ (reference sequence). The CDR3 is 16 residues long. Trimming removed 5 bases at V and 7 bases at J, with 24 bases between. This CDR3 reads CASSQGRGWGGKEQYF. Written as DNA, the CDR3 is TGTGCCAGCAGCCAAGGTAGAGGTTGGGGGGGCAAGGAGCAGTACTTC.

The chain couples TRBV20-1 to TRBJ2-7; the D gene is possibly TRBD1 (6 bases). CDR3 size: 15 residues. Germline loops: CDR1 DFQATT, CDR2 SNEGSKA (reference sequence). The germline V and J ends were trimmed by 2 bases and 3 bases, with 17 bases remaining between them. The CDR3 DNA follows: TGCAGTGCTAGATCCCCTCAAACAGGGTACTACGAGCAGTACTTC. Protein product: CSARSPQTGYYEQYF.

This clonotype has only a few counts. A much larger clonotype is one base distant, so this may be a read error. The CDR3, as DNA: TGTGCCCGCAGTTTATCGATGGGACTTACGGACACTGAAGCTTTCTTT. Translation: CARSLSMGLTDTEAFF. The rearrangement joins TRBV27 to TRBJ1-1; maybe TRBD1 (5 bases). The CDR3 has 16 residues. CDR1 is MNHEY, CDR2 SMNVEV, per germline (reference sequence).

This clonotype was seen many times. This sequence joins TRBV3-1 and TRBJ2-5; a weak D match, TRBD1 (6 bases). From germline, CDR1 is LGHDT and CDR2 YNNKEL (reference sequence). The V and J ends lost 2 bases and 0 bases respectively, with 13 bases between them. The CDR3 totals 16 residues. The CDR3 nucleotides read TGTGCCAGCAGCCAACCGGGACAACCGTACCAAGAGACCCAGTACTTC. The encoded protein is CASSQPGQPYQETQYF.

The CDR3 DNA follows: TGTGCCAGCAGTTACCGACAGGGGGTAGGGAACACTGAAGCTTTCTTT. Protein product: CASSYRQGVGNTEAFF. The V and J genes are TRBV6-5 and TRBJ1-1; the match to TRBD1 covers 9 bases. The CDR3 covers 16 residues. The V gene end was trimmed by 2 bases and the J gene end by 1 base; junction bases not matched to a gene: 5. Germline V gene lookup returns CDR1 MNHEY and CDR2 SVGAGI.

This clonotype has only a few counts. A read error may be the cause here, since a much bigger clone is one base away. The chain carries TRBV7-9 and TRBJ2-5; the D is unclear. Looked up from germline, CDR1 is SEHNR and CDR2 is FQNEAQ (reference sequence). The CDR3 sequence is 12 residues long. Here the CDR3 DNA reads TGTGCCAGCAGCTTTATCCAAGAGACCCAGGACTTC. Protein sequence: CASSFIQETQDF.